The 29 T cell receptor beta chains given below trace back to one sample, sequenced in a study of molecular identifiers for immune sequencing clone quantification. TCRdb analysed the PCR reads with MiXCR anew, one entry per CDR3 protein. The repertoire holds about 320,000 distinct CDR3 sequences, with 20% to 25% as singletons. Sequences were obtained from naive CD8+ T cells from blood, with Jurkat cell RNA spiked in. The subset was: FACS-sorted CD8+CD4-CCR7+CD45RA+ naive T cells. All receptors come from a human donor in good health. Some libraries in this study had Jurkat cell RNA spiked in.

This clonotype was detected many times. The chain carries TRBV27 and TRBJ2-7; 8 positions match TRBD1. Germline trimming cut 0 bases from V and 5 bases from J; bases unmatched to any gene: 6. The CDR3 covers 15 residues. Looked up from germline, CDR1 is MNHEY and CDR2 is SMNVEV (reference sequence). CDR3 sequence (DNA): TGTGCCAGCAGTTTATCTGGCCAGGGGGCGAACGAGCAGTACTTC. It yields the protein CASSLSGQGANEQYF.

This clonotype was observed many times. This chain joins TRBV2 and TRBJ2-5; 13 bases map to TRBD2. The germline gives CDR1 SNHLY, CDR2 FYNNEI. The ends lost 8 bases at V and 0 bases at J; junction bases unmatched: 15. The CDR3 totals 19 residues. CDR3 residues: CASSGAQGLAGEYQETQYF. The CDR3 bases are TGTGCCAGCTCTGGAGCCCAAGGACTAGCGGGGGAGTACCAAGAGACCCAGTACTTC.

The V call is TRBV4-1, the J call TRBJ2-3, with D maybe TRBD1 (6 bases). The ends were cut back, 2 bases at V and 2 bases at J, with 11 bases in the middle. CDR3 length: 15 amino acids. CDR1 MGHRA and CDR2 YSYEKL come from the germline V gene. The CDR3 region is CASSQRQANTDTQYF. CDR3 in DNA: TGCGCCAGCAGCCAAAGACAGGCGAACACAGATACGCAGTATTTT.

This clonotype showed up just a few times. The chain couples TRBV7-9 to TRBJ2-5; D remains ambiguous. Germline-derived CDR1 and CDR2 are SEHNR and FQNEAQ (reference sequence). This CDR3 has 13 amino acids. V was trimmed by 3 bases and J by 1 base, leaving 6 bases between them. CDR3 protein: CASSLAAQETQYF. The DNA of the CDR3 is TGTGCCAGCAGCTTGGCGGCCCAAGAGACCCAGTACTTC.

This clonotype was detected many times. The rearrangement joins TRBV6-5 to TRBJ2-5; weak D call: TRBD2 (6 bases). Trimming stripped 2 bases from V and 4 bases from J, with 14 bases between. The CDR3 covers 15 residues. Germline CDR1 reads MNHEY; CDR2 reads SVGAGI. The CDR3 sequence is CASSYTNSGPETQYF. CDR3 coding DNA: TGTGCCAGCAGTTACACCAATAGCGGCCCAGAGACCCAGTACTTC.

In this sample, this clonotype turned up many times. This chain joins TRBV10-3 and TRBJ2-5; 7 bases align to TRBD1. The CDR3 covers 16 residues. After removal of 2 bases from V and 5 bases from J, the junction contained 11 bases not matched to a gene. In germline, CDR1 is ENHRY, CDR2 SYGVKD. In DNA form, the CDR3 reads TGTGCCATCAGTGAGCCCCAGGGGGACCGCGGTGAGACCCAGTACTTC. It translates to CAISEPQGDRGETQYF.

This clonotype was seen many times. CDR3 nucleotide sequence: TGTGCCACCCAGGATGGGGCTACCTACGAGCAGTACTTC. Translated, it gives CATQDGATYEQYF. V and J are TRBV12-3 or TRBV12-4 and TRBJ2-7, with a tentative D call TRBD1 (5 bases). This CDR3 has 13 amino acids. Trimming took 10 bases from V and 2 from J, leaving 15 bases between them.

V and J are TRBV6-2 or TRBV6-3 and TRBJ2-2, with 11 nucleotides matching TRBD2. The CDR3 contains 16 residues. From germline, CDR1 is MNHEY and CDR2 SVGEGT. The trim removed 3 bases at V and 3 bases at J, leaving 3 bases unmatched. CDR3 amino acids: CASSYQLAGDTGELFF. The CDR3 DNA reads as TGTGCCAGCAGTTATCAACTAGCGGGAGACACCGGGGAGCTGTTTTTT.

The sample holds many counts of this clonotype. The chain has TRBV5-3 and TRBJ1-1; a possible D gene is TRBD1 (6 bases). TRBV5-3 is reported as an ORF; its role is uncertain. V was clipped by 8 bases and J by 3 bases, with 14 bases between them. The CDR3 sequence is 13 residues long. CDR3: CASSRTGYTEAFF. The CDR3 DNA reads TGTGCCAGCAGCCGTACAGGGTACACTGAAGCTTTCTTT.

This clonotype was seen many times. In DNA form, the CDR3 reads TGCAGTGCTAGACGGTCAGACTACCAAGAGACCCAGTACTTC. Translation gives CSARRSDYQETQYF. The chain couples TRBV20-1 to TRBJ2-5, with D unclear. Germline V gene sequence: CDR1 DFQATT, CDR2 SNEGSKA (reference sequence). The CDR3 runs to 14 residues. With 2 bases removed from V and 0 bases from J, the gap between germline ends came to 10 bases.

This chain uses TRBV7-2 with TRBJ2-5; D is perhaps TRBD1 or TRBD2 (7 bases each). V lost 5 bases and J lost 3, with 19 bases in between. CDR3 length equals 16 residues. Germline V lookup: CDR1 SGHTA, CDR2 FQGNSA. CDR3 loop: CASSIWVGGGEETQYF. CDR3 in DNA: TGTGCCAGCAGCATCTGGGTGGGAGGGGGCGAAGAGACCCAGTACTTC.

V and J are TRBV4-3 and TRBJ2-1; 9 bases line up with TRBD2. The CDR3 sequence is 17 residues long. Germline V CDR1 and CDR2: LGHNA, YSLEER. After removal of 4 bases from V and 5 bases from J, the junction contained 12 bases not matched to a gene. This CDR3 is CASSPRGSGGRNNEQFF. The CDR3 DNA sequence: TGCGCCAGCAGCCCCCGCGGGAGCGGGGGGAGAAACAATGAGCAGTTCTTC.

This clonotype was counted ten times or more. The J gene is TRBJ1-2, the V gene TRBV28; possible D gene TRBD1, 6 bases. The CDR3 consists of 16 residues. Trimming left V 6 bases short and J 4 bases short, with 21 bases between. Germline assignment: CDR1 MDHEN and CDR2 SYDVKM. The CDR3 loop is CASSLSPRGGGYGYTF. CDR3 bases: TGTGCCAGCAGCCTGTCCCCCAGGGGAGGGGGCTATGGCTACACCTTC.

This clonotype showed up many times. The chain employs TRBV2 and TRBJ2-7; 8 nucleotides agree with TRBD2. J lost 3 bases, V lost 2 bases, and 3 bases had no gene match. The V gene's germline CDR1 is SNHLY and CDR2 FYNNEI. This CDR3 spans 14 amino acids. Written as DNA, the CDR3 is TGTGCCAGCAGTGAACAGCGGGGGTTCTACGAGCAGTACTTC. Its protein is CASSEQRGFYEQYF.

Notes on this clonotype: This may be a read error, as it is one base from a much larger clone. This chain connects TRBV7-2 to TRBJ1-3, with D hard to call. Trimming removed 4 bases at V and 0 bases at J, with 10 bases between. This CDR3 spans 15 amino acids. Germline lookup yields CDR1 SGHTA and CDR2 FQGNSA. The CDR3 region is CASSSAAGSGNTIYF. The DNA of the CDR3 is TGTGCCAGCAGCTCAGCCGCAGGCTCTGGAAACACCATATATTTT.

At least ten counts were recorded for this clonotype. The rearrangement uses TRBV9 and TRBJ2-1; TRBD1 is a possible D gene (5 bases). V dropped 3 bases and J dropped 7 bases, with 17 bases sitting between them. This CDR3 spans 15 amino acids. Germline loops: CDR1 SGDLS, CDR2 YYNGEE. The CDR3 spells CASSGTQGFRNEQFF. The DNA for the CDR3 is TGTGCCAGCAGCGGGACCCAGGGATTTAGAAATGAGCAGTTCTTC.

Comments on this clonotype: An end of the junction does not agree with germline; a read error may underlie this. The chain has TRBV28 and TRBJ2-1, with D perhaps assigned TRBD1 or TRBD2 (5 bases each). The germline CDR1 and CDR2 sequences are MDHEN and SYDVKM. The CDR3 covers 16 residues. In DNA, the CDR3 is TGTGCCAGCAGACCCTCCGGGACGGACTCCCACAATGAGCAGTTCTTC. The encoded protein is CASRPSGTDSHNEQFF.

This clonotype was seen at least ten times. The chain links TRBV29-1 to TRBJ1-2; TRBD1 matches at 8 bases. Looked up from germline, CDR1 is SQVTM and CDR2 is ANQGSEA. The CDR3 spans 13 residues. V lost 4 bases, J lost 7 bases, and 8 bases stayed unmatched. The CDR3 reads CSVVGQGALGYTF. The CDR3 nucleotides read TGCAGCGTTGTCGGTCAGGGGGCGCTTGGCTACACCTTC.

A word on this clonotype: This could be a read error, since a much larger clone is one nucleotide away. This sequence joins TRBV6-5 and TRBJ2-7; 7 bases fit TRBD2. In germline, CDR1 is MNHEY, CDR2 SVGAGI. The CDR3 spans 13 residues. CDR3 DNA: TGTGCCGGCAGTACTGCTCGTAGCGGGTCGCGGTACTTC. This sequence encodes CAGSTARSGSRYF.

This clonotype was detected many times. This sequence joins TRBV20-1 and TRBJ1-2; D not certain. The V and J ends lost 0 bases and 2 bases respectively, with 7 bases between them. Germline V lookup: CDR1 DFQATT, CDR2 SNEGSKA (reference sequence). The CDR3 covers 13 residues. CDR3 sequence (DNA): TGCAGTGCTAGAGATGCCGGGAACTATGGCTACACCTTC. It is translated as CSARDAGNYGYTF.

This clonotype was counted at least ten times. The rearrangement links TRBV6-6 to TRBJ2-3; 15 bases are a match to TRBD2. CDR1 and CDR2 from the germline V gene are MNHNY and SVGAGI (reference sequence). With 5 bases clipped from V and 11 bases from J, the junction kept 11 bases outside the gene matches. The CDR3 spans 16 residues. CDR3 nucleotide sequence: TGTGCCAGCAGTACGGGACTAGCGGGGGGTAACGGGAGGCAGTATTTT. Amino acid sequence: CASSTGLAGGNGRQYF.

In its sample, this clonotype was seen many times. V and J are TRBV6-2 or TRBV6-3 and TRBJ2-5; D possibly corresponds to TRBD1 (6 bases). Germline-derived CDR1 and CDR2 are MNHEY and SVGEGT. The CDR3 extends over 15 amino acids. Trimming took off 2 bases at V and 2 bases at J, with 12 bases between the two ends. CDR3 sequence reads: CASSYRLQGQETQYF. DNA of the CDR3: TGTGCCAGCAGTTACCGCCTACAGGGACAAGAGACCCAGTACTTC.

This clonotype has a count of ten or more. A junction end diverges from the germline sequence, so it may reflect a read error. This chain links TRBV7-7 with TRBJ1-3, with D unresolved. CDR1 SSHAT and CDR2 FNYEAQ come from the germline V gene (reference sequence). This CDR3 contains 15 residues. The CDR3 coding sequence is TGTGCTAGCAGCTTAGCGCAAGATTTTGGAAACACCATATATTTT. Translated, it gives CASSLAQDFGNTIYF.

This chain connects TRBV6-5 to TRBJ1-1; D call uncertain. CDR1 MNHEY and CDR2 SVGAGI come from the germline V gene. This CDR3 has 13 amino acids. The V and J ends lost 2 bases and 4 bases respectively, with 8 bases between them. Here the CDR3 DNA reads TGTGCCAGCAGTTACGGCGTTGGCACTGAAGCTTTCTTT. This encodes CASSYGVGTEAFF.

This clonotype occurred many times. The rearrangement links TRBV6-6 to TRBJ2-1, with TRBD2 matching over 10 bases. V dropped 6 bases and J dropped 9; count of bases not matched to a gene: 14. CDR3 size: 16 residues. The germline V gene encodes CDR1 MNHNY and CDR2 SVGAGI (reference sequence). In DNA form, the CDR3 reads TGTGCCAGCAGCTTCGGTACTAGCGGGAATGGTGGTGAGCAGTTCTTC. Amino acids: CASSFGTSGNGGEQFF.

This clonotype was found many times. V gene TRBV7-2 combines with J gene TRBJ2-1; D is possibly TRBD2 (6 bases). Germline V gene lookup returns CDR1 SGHTA and CDR2 FQGNSA. The CDR3 contains 16 residues. The V and J ends lost 4 bases and 6 bases respectively, with 19 bases between them. The CDR3 region has the DNA TGTGCCAGCAGCTCATCGGTCTGGGGGGACGGCAATGAGCAGTTCTTC. It encodes CASSSSVWGDGNEQFF.

The CDR3 region has the DNA TGCGCCAGCAGCCCCGCGGGGGGATGCGAGCAGTACTTC. As protein: CASSPAGGCEQYF. The gene calls are TRBV4-3 and TRBJ2-7, with TRBD2 matching over 8 bases. The CDR3 runs 13 residues. Germline CDR1 and CDR2: LGHNA and YSLEER. With 4 bases clipped from V and 6 bases from J, the junction kept 5 bases outside the gene matches.

This clonotype was counted once. This chain joins TRBV2 and TRBJ2-3, with D perhaps matching TRBD2 (6 bases). The CDR3 consists of 14 residues. V lost 3 bases to trimming and J lost 1 base, with 8 bases between them. Germline CDR1 is SNHLY and CDR2 is FYNNEI. The CDR3 bases are TGTGCCAGCAGTGAGGAGGGAGGCACAGATACGCAGTATTTT. It specifies CASSEEGGTDTQYF.

This clonotype showed up just a few times. This rearrangement joins TRBV6-2 or TRBV6-3 to TRBJ1-5, with 12 positions matching TRBD1. Germline-derived CDR1 and CDR2 are MNHEY and SVGEGT. CDR3 length: 16 amino acids. Trimming at V came to 5 bases and at J to 6 bases, leaving 8 bases not matched to a gene. CDR3 in DNA: TGTGCCAGCAGTAATCCGTGGGACAGGGGGCTTCAGCCCCAGCATTTT. Translated: CASSNPWDRGLQPQHF.